This T cell receptor beta chain was obtained from a study of sequential checkpoint blockade in melanoma. Study-wide background: First-line arms were nivolumab then ipilimumab, or the reverse, randomized 1:1. Both treatment sequences were followed by maintenance nivolumab.

The germline V gene has CDR1 MNHEY and CDR2 SMNVEV (reference sequence). This CDR3 comprises 16 residues. V trimming: 8 bases; J trimming: 1 base; junction bases outside the gene matches: 10. Described treatment: randomized to nivolumab then ipilimumab (arm A) or the reverse (arm B). Sorted cells were live CD3+CD8+, lacking CD19 and CD56, from PBMCs. TCRdb keeps only in-frame clones here, not all; method: immunoSEQ multiplex PCR. The repertoire has fewer than 30,000 clones, 83% of them found once; the top ten carry around a sixth. Sequenced here: CD8+ T cells sorted from blood (inferred from file names), sampled from a patient given nivolumab and ipilimumab in sequence. The rearrangement links TRBV27 to TRBJ2-7, with 11 bases that match TRBD1. The TCR was taken from a human donor with melanoma. CDR3 sequence reads: CASSTDRGPESYEQYF. CDR3 sequence (DNA): TGTGCCAGCTCAACGGACAGGGGGCCAGAGTCCTACGAGCAGTACTTC.